The subject of this entry is one TCR beta chain. Study processing details: The authors estimated nucleated cell counts from reference gene primer amplification. Sequenced by immunoSEQ multiplex PCR; TCRdb stores in-frame clones only, minus some. That table furnishes V, J and clone size, whereas the DNA furnished D and trimming. The sample lists some 160,000 clones; 80% to 90% were seen once. V was pared by 5 bases and J by 6 bases, with 16 bases between. The CDR3 is 14 amino acids. Germline loops: CDR1 MNHEY, CDR2 SMNVEV (reference sequence). This entry comes from a study of blood T cell repertoires in COVID-19. Whole-study context: T cells, B-cell-depleted T cells, or PBMCs supplied cDNA or gDNA.

Followed longitudinally, the Seattle patients had been enrolled during active infection. The origin of this receptor is a woman older than 75 with COVID-19, enrolled during active disease. The chain uses TRBV27 and TRBJ2-5; possible D gene TRBD1, 6 bases. The sequenced sample consisted of peripheral blood. CDR3 coding DNA: TGTGCCAGCAGTATTTCCGGACAGAGGCAGACCCAGTACTTC. Translation: CASSISGQRQTQYF.